The next 14 T cell receptor beta chains were all read from a single sample in a study of T cells after posttransplantation cyclophosphamide. The method was immunoSEQ multiplex PCR; TCRdb's version includes in-frame clones alone and lacks a portion of them. The data hold tens of thousands of clones, with roughly 92% observed a single time. The source material was PBMCs. These receptors came from a woman aged 45-65 years in good health and a related stem cell transplant donor.

This chain joins TRBV14 and TRBJ2-7, with 9 bases that match TRBD1. The CDR3 is 16 residues long. The junction had 6 bases not matched to a gene; V was cut back by 0 bases and J by 3 bases. Germline CDR1 and CDR2: SGHDN and FVKESK. CDR3 sequence: CASSQDRGQGRYEQYF. CDR3 DNA: TGTGCCAGCAGCCAAGATAGGGGACAGGGTCGCTACGAGCAGTACTTC.

V is TRBV5-1 and J is TRBJ2-7, with D unclear. V was shortened by 4 bases and J by 0 bases, with 8 bases between the two germline ends. Looked up from germline, CDR1 is SGHRS and CDR2 is YFSETQ. The CDR3 is made up of 13 amino acids. The CDR3 loop reads CASSLDNSYEQYF. Here the CDR3 DNA reads TGCGCCAGCAGCCTCGACAACTCCTACGAGCAGTACTTC.

This CDR3 is CASSSLPGNTIYF. The CDR3 nucleotides read TGTGCCAGCAGCAGCCTACCTGGAAACACCATATATTTT. The chain is built from TRBV7-9 and TRBJ1-3; D remains unclear. V was cut by 5 bases and J by 2 bases, with 7 bases left in between. The CDR3 covers 13 residues. Germline V gene lookup returns CDR1 SEHNR and CDR2 FQNEAQ (reference sequence).

A remark on this clone: Distinct nucleotide sequences in the sample also encode this CDR3. The chain joins TRBV12-2 to TRBJ1-6; the tabulated D call, TRBD1, remains unverified against the DNA. TRBV12-2 counts as a pseudogene. CDR3 length: 19 residues. The CDR3 region has the DNA TGTGCAAGTCGCTCCGTGCCGCAGGGGACGAGCTCCTATAATTCCCCCCTCCACTTT. Amino acid sequence: CASRSVPQGTSSYNSPLHF.

The rearrangement joins TRBV6-1 to TRBJ2-2; D unresolved. V was cut by 5 bases and J by 4 bases, with 2 bases left in between. The germline V gene encodes CDR1 MNHNS and CDR2 SASEGT. This CDR3 region has 11 residues. CDR3 in DNA: TGTGCCAGCAGTCGCACCGGGGAGCTGTTTTTT. This translates into CASSRTGELFF.

The chain combines TRBV7-2 with TRBJ1-1, with D possibly matching TRBD1 (5 bases). The V end lost 5 bases, the J end lost 5 bases, and 15 bases lay between the germline ends. This CDR3 spans 14 amino acids. Per germline, CDR1 SGHTA and CDR2 FQGNSA. The CDR3 reads CASSPLGGGTEAFF. As DNA, the CDR3 is TGTGCCAGCAGCCCCCTCGGGGGGGGGACTGAAGCTTTCTTT.

The chain links TRBV2 to TRBJ2-3; 7 bases map to TRBD2. With V trimmed by 4 bases and J by 4 bases, 14 bases remained unmatched. The CDR3 consists of 17 residues. CDR1 and CDR2 from the germline V gene are SNHLY and FYNNEI. CDR3 protein: CASSVMGGRAPPDTQYF. CDR3 DNA sequence: TGTGCCAGCAGTGTGATGGGGGGGAGGGCCCCGCCAGATACGCAGTATTTT.

This sequence joins TRBV19 and TRBJ1-6; TRBD1 agrees at 10 bases. This CDR3 is built from 16 residues. Trimming cost V 4 bases and J 6 bases; bases outside gene matches: 6. The germline gives CDR1 LNHDA, CDR2 SQIVND (reference sequence). CDR3 sequence reads: CASSTTDRGLNSPLHF. CDR3 coding DNA: TGTGCCAGTAGTACAACCGACAGGGGGCTTAATTCACCCCTCCACTTT.

This clone has only one observation. V gene TRBV5-5 combines with J gene TRBJ2-7, with D unclear. CDR1 and CDR2 from the germline V gene are SGHKS and YYEKEE (reference sequence). Trimming stripped 2 bases from V and 2 bases from J, with 2 bases between. This CDR3 is 11 amino acids long. The CDR3 DNA reads as TGTGCCAGCAGCTTTACCTACGAGCAGTACTTC. The encoded protein is CASSFTYEQYF.

This chain joins TRBV4-1 and TRBJ1-1; 9 positions match TRBD1. V shed 3 bases, J shed 7 bases, and the junction held 6 bases outside the gene matches. The CDR3 length is 14 residues. In germline, CDR1 is MGHRA, CDR2 YSYEKL. The CDR3 protein is CASSHGQGRNEAFF. The CDR3 coding sequence is TGCGCCAGCAGCCACGGACAGGGGCGGAATGAAGCTTTCTTT.

V is TRBV2 and J is TRBJ1-2; possible D gene TRBD1, 6 bases. Trimming removed 3 bases at V and 4 bases at J, with 9 bases between. Looked up from germline, CDR1 is SNHLY and CDR2 is FYNNEI. The CDR3 loop spans 13 amino acids. This CDR3 reads CASSDTGSYGYTF. CDR3 DNA sequence: TGTGCCAGCAGTGATACAGGGTCCTATGGCTACACCTTC.

This chain links TRBV5-8 with TRBJ2-2, with D tentatively TRBD1 (6 bases). This CDR3 has 17 amino acids. The V gene lost 2 bases and the J gene lost 1 base, with 15 bases spanning the gap. Per germline, CDR1 SGHTS and CDR2 YDEGEE. As DNA, the CDR3 is TGTGCCAGCAGCTTAGGGCGGAACAGGGAGAACACCGGGGAGCTGTTTTTT. Protein product: CASSLGRNRENTGELFF. The whole variable domain, filled in from reference TRBV5-8 and TRBJ2-2, reads EAGVTQSPTHLIKTRGQQATLRCSPISGHTSVYWYQQALGLGLQFLLWYDEGEERNRGNFPPRFSGRQFPNYSSELNVNALELEDSALYLCASSLGRNRENTGELFFGEGSRLTVL.

The rearrangement uses TRBV29-1 and TRBJ2-7; TRBD2 matches 8 bases. V was clipped by 0 bases and J by 4 bases; unmatched bases: 2. This CDR3 has 13 residues. Per germline, CDR1 SQVTM and CDR2 ANQGSEA. The CDR3 here is CSVEDRGGYEQYF. The CDR3 region has the DNA TGCAGCGTTGAAGACCGGGGGGGGTACGAGCAGTACTTC.

The chain recombines TRBV7-6 with TRBJ2-3; unclear D gene. V was shortened by 5 bases and J by 4 bases, with 13 bases between the two germline ends. This CDR3 has 14 amino acids. The germline CDR1 and CDR2 sequences are SGHVS and FNYEAQ. The CDR3 nucleotides read TGTGCCAGCAGCCCCGTTAATACGGCAGATACGCAGTATTTT. Translation: CASSPVNTADTQYF.